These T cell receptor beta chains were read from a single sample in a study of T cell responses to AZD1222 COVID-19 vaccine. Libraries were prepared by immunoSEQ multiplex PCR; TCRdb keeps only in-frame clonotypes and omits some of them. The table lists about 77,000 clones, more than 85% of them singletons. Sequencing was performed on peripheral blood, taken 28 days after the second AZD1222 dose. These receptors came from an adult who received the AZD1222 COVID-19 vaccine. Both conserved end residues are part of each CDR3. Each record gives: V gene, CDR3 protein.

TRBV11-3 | CASSSNRGVDTQYF
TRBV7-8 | CASSLVLARGTDTQYF
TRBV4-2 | CASSQDFSWGNTEAFF
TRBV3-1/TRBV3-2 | CASSPYRDRAGELFF
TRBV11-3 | CASSLDIASGGRNEQFF
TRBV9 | CASSVARQTYTF
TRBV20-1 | CSARALVDQYF
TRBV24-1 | CATNGGSGRKPGTDTQYF
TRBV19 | CASSSQQGNYGYTF
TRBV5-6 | CASSLRRNINSGANVLTF
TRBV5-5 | CASAEGVFNEQFF
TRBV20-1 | CSASVREFSPLHF
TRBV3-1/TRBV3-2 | CASSRYPVVTYNEQFF
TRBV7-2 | CASGATSGSWETQYF
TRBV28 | CASRDSLNSNQPQHF
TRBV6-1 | CASSDRGSGNQPQHF
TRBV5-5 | CASSLEGLGAQYF
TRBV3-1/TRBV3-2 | CASSTRTGSSGNTIYF
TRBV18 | CASTTTGSPGNTIYF
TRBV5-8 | CASSRRRRAYEQYF
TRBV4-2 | CASSQERGKEPQHF
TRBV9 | CASSVGGVGNTGELFF
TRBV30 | CAWRAGLRSQETQYF
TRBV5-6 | CASSFTGTGGGNEKLFF
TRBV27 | CASSLYPPSTGSSYNSPLHF
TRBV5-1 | CASSLNSGSSDTQYF
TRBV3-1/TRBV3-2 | CASSQGRSEAFF
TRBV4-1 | CASSPLTTNTGELFF
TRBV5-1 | CASSGITGLDTEAFF
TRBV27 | CASSPTRGRGYNEQFF
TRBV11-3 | CASSSHGAPTDTQYF
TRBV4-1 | CASSQEGQGVYEQYF
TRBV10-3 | CAISGVETRSGNTIYF
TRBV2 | CASRASGGQYYEQYF
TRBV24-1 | CATSDPELAGVLDTQYF
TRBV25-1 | CASSELSVNLPETQYF
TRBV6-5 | CASTLTGGDGNTIYF
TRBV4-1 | CASSLKTGTSGTSTDTQYF
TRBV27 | CASSGTSGNEQYF
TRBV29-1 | CSAGTGAQETQYF
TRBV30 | CAWSHGTSGTHNEQFF